This passage covers 15 T cell receptor beta chains from one sample sequenced in a study of cytomegalovirus exposure and HLA in healthy donors (dated by TCRdb to 2015 to 2018). Library creation used the immunoSEQ multiplex PCR assay. A mixture of 60 forward primers for TCR Vbeta segments and 13 reverse primers for TCR Jbeta segments was used in the multiplex PCR. TCRdb took over this immuneACCESS table, retaining in-frame rearrangements with V and J assigned. Such tables are incomplete; in checked studies, under half of the missing clones stem from an unresolved V gene, and the remainder is unexplained. The sample table records 110,000 or so clones; about 80% of these occur just once. The leading ten clones occupy 2% to 3% of the sample. Sequenced sample: PBMCs. These receptors all come from a female donor in good health and CMV-seronegative.

This clone was seen only once. This chain links TRBV7-6 with TRBJ2-2; maybe TRBD1 (6 bases). Trimming left V 7 bases short and J 1 base short, with 10 bases between. Germline loops: CDR1 SGHVS, CDR2 FNYEAQ. CDR3 length equals 14 residues. The CDR3 reads CASTLQGNTGELFF. The CDR3 nucleotides read TGTGCCAGCACATTACAGGGGAACACCGGGGAGCTGTTTTTT.

Written as DNA, the CDR3 is TGTGCCAGCAGCTTAGTGGCCCCCGGGGAGCTGTTTTTT. It yields the protein CASSLVAPGELFF. The chain recombines TRBV7-2 with TRBJ2-2; D gene uncertain. V lost 1 base, J lost 6 bases, and 6 bases lay in between. CDR3 length: 13 residues. CDR1 SGHTA and CDR2 FQGNSA come from the germline V gene.

The chain employs TRBV6-1 and TRBJ2-7, with D tentatively TRBD2 (5 bases). Per germline, CDR1 MNHNS and CDR2 SASEGT. This CDR3 is built from 12 residues. V was trimmed by 10 bases and J by 0 bases, leaving 10 bases between them. The CDR3 is CATTRDSYEQYF. In DNA form, the CDR3 reads TGTGCCACCACCCGGGACTCCTACGAGCAGTACTTC.

The rearrangement joins TRBV6-5 to TRBJ2-1, with D maybe TRBD1 (5 bases). There are 14 residues in the CDR3. In germline, CDR1 is MNHEY, CDR2 SVGAGI. Trimming shortened V by 2 bases and J by 3 bases, and 8 bases separated the two germline ends. The CDR3 DNA follows: TGTGCCAGCAGTTACCGTCAGGGCTACAATGAGCAGTTCTTC. This codes for CASSYRQGYNEQFF.

CDR3 region: CASSQDLYRGQETQYF. The CDR3 coding sequence is TGTGCCAGCAGCCAAGATCTTTACAGGGGCCAAGAGACCCAGTACTTC. The V call is TRBV14, the J call TRBJ2-5, with TRBD1 matching over 7 bases. The CDR3 sequence is 16 residues long. Germline CDR1 reads SGHDN; CDR2 reads FVKESK. J gave up 1 base and V 0 bases, and 5 bases lay outside the gene matches.

Only a few counts were recorded for this clone. This sequence joins TRBV4-3 and TRBJ2-2, with TRBD1 matching over 10 bases. Germline-derived CDR1 and CDR2 are LGHNA and YSLEER. Trimming took 3 bases from V and 4 from J; bases not matched to a gene: 5. This CDR3 is 16 amino acids long. The CDR3 DNA reads as TGCGCCAGCAGCCACCGACAGGGGGCTTCCACCGGGGAGCTGTTTTTT. Protein product: CASSHRQGASTGELFF.

The V call is TRBV6-1, the J call TRBJ1-5, with TRBD1 matching over 10 bases. V shed 2 bases and J 7 bases; nucleotides not matched to a gene: 5. The CDR3 covers 15 residues. Germline V gives CDR1 MNHNS, CDR2 SASEGT. This chain's CDR3 is CASSEPGQGKQPQHF. CDR3 DNA sequence: TGTGCCAGCAGTGAACCGGGACAGGGGAAGCAGCCCCAGCATTTT.

This clone has more than one count but fewer than ten. This rearrangement joins TRBV6-5 to TRBJ2-7, with D unclear. Germline loops: CDR1 MNHEY, CDR2 SVGAGI. This CDR3 is built from 11 residues. V was pared by 4 bases and J by 2 bases, with 3 bases between. The CDR3 sequence: CASSSAYEQYF. CDR3 sequence (DNA): TGTGCCAGCAGTTCGGCCTACGAGCAGTACTTC.

The gene calls are TRBV6-1 and TRBJ1-2, with no clear D. V was clipped by 8 bases and J by 5 bases, with 12 bases between them. The CDR3 has 12 residues. Germline values: CDR1 MNHNS, CDR2 SASEGT. The CDR3 DNA sequence: TGTGCCAGCCTTGGCAGTTCATATGGCTACACCTTC. Encoded protein: CASLGSSYGYTF.

This sequence joins TRBV10-1 and TRBJ2-7; a weak D match, TRBD1 (6 bases). Germline CDR1 and CDR2: WNHNN and SYGVQD (reference sequence). V dropped 1 base and J dropped 3 bases, with 10 bases sitting between them. The CDR3 has 14 residues. In DNA form, the CDR3 reads TGCGCCAGCAGTGAGTATCCAGGGGACTACGAGCAGTACTTC. This sequence encodes CASSEYPGDYEQYF.

The genes are TRBV6-6 and TRBJ2-5; 7 positions agree with TRBD2. Trimming removed 7 bases from V and 7 bases from J; junction bases left unmatched: 9. CDR1 is MNHNY, CDR2 SVGAGI, per germline (reference sequence). The CDR3 contains 13 residues. Here the CDR3 reads CASTPGGGGTQYF. The CDR3 DNA sequence: TGTGCCAGCACCCCCGGAGGCGGGGGGACCCAGTACTTC.

The chain is built from TRBV6-4 and TRBJ2-3; D perhaps matches TRBD1 (6 bases). V was cut by 4 bases and J by 11 bases, with 16 bases left in between. The CDR3 loop spans 13 amino acids. From germline, CDR1 is MRHNA and CDR2 SNTAGT. CDR3 coding DNA: TGTGCCAGCAGTGCGGAGCACAGGGCCCTGCAGTATTTT. This sequence encodes CASSAEHRALQYF.

The chain uses TRBV9 and TRBJ2-1; 9 bases map to TRBD2. The CDR3 covers 15 residues. CDR1 is SGDLS and CDR2 is YYNGEE in the germline V gene. V dropped 5 bases and J dropped 2; count of bases not matched to a gene: 5. CDR3 in amino acids: CASSRAGGTYNEQFF. Here the CDR3 DNA reads TGTGCCAGCAGTAGAGCGGGGGGCACCTACAATGAGCAGTTCTTC.

The chain recombines TRBV30 with TRBJ2-5; 13 bases match TRBD2. The germline V gene encodes CDR1 GTSNPN and CDR2 SVGIG (reference sequence). This CDR3 region has 15 residues. After removal of 2 bases from V and 2 bases from J, the junction contained 2 bases not matched to a gene. CDR3 nucleotides: TGTGCCTGGAGTTCGGGACTAGCGGGACAAGAGACCCAGTACTTC. Protein: CAWSSGLAGQETQYF.

The genes are TRBV6-1 and TRBJ2-6, with no clear D. The CDR3 has 20 amino acids. Germline V gene lookup returns CDR1 MNHNS and CDR2 SASEGT. Trimming removed 3 bases at V and 4 bases at J, with 25 bases between. The CDR3 loop is CASSERIRGLTNPGANVLTF. Written as DNA, the CDR3 is TGTGCCAGCAGTGAGCGGATAAGAGGTTTAACGAACCCCGGGGCCAACGTCCTGACTTTC.